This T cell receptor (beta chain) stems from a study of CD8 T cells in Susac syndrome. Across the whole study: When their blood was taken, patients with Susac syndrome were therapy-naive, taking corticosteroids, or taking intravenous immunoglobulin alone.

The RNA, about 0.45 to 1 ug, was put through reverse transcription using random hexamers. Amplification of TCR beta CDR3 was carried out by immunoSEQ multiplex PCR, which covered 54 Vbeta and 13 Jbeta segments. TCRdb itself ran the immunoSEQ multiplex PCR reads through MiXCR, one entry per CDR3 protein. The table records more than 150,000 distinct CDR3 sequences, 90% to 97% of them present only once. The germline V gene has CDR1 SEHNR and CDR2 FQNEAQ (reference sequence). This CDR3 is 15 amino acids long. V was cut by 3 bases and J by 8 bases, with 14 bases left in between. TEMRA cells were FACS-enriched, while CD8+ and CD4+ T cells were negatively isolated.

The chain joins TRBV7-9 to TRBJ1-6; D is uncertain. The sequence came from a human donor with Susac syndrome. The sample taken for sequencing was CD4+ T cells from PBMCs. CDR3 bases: TGTGCCAGCAGCTTTGGGAGGATGGAGTATTCACCCCTCCACTTT. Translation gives CASSFGRMEYSPLHF. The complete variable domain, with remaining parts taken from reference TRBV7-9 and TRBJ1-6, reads DTGVSQNPRHKITKRGQNVTFRCDPISEHNRLYWYRQTLGQGPEFLTYFQNEAQLEKSRLLSDRFSAERPKGSFSTLEIQRTEQGDSAMYLCASSFGRMEYSPLHFGNGTRLTVT.